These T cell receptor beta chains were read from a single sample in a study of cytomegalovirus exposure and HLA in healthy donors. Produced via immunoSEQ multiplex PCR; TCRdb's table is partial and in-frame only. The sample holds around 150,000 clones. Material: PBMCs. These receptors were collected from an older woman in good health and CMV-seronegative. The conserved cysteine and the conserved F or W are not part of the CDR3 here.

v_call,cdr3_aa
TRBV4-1,ASRRDHYRGGNTEAF
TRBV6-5,ASSYRVQGGEAF
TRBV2,ASSPAGGYEQY
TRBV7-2,ASSRLPGSESVNTIY
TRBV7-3,ASSLNPGTSNEQF
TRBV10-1,ASTGQSEQY
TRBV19,ASSMIGTGRGRQF
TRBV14,ASSALEGVARITDTQY
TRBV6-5,ASSYRGGTYEQY
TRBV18,ASSRPSVYEQF
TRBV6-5,ASSPTGTGAYEQY
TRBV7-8,ASSLYRGGEQY
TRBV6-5,ASSYQTGGYGGYT
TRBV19,ASSPSGTGANVLT
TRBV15,ATSRGSSQVGEQY
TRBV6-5,ASSTRTGTDTQY
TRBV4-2,ASSLTGTLSTDTQY
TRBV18,ASSPLSTGLNTGELF
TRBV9,ASGFSNRAATNEKLF
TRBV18,ASSPAGQGFPQANYGYT
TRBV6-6,ASSPDRGAENSPLH
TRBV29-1,SVRQLRNTEAF
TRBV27,ASRADREYEQY
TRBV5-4,ASSWGSSGGVQETQY
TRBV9,ASSVRQGSTGELF
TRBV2,ASRRLAGEETGELF
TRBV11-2,ASSSPRLFLTDTQY
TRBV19,ATMGQDPSYEQY
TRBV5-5,ASSSGPGLQAYEQY
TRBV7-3,ASSLLGVTEAF
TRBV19,ASSRQGGGEQY
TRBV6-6,ASSRQGARYGYT
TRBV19,ASSTGGNYGYT
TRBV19,ASRDPGQEATEAF
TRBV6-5,ASRRQETYNSPLH
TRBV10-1,ASSGTGGSYNEQF
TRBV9,ASSVLGSSGNTIY
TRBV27,ASSSDRLRKLF
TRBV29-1,SVGGIPSGNTIY
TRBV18,ASSPGGQRSYEQY
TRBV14,ASSQGANYGYT
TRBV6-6,ASSHPVNEQF
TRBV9,ASSVGQSQETQY
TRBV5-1,ASSLASTGSGNTIY
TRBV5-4,ASTPGSDAYGYT
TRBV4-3,ASSQGGGTGELF
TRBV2,ASSEEADPYNEQF
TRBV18,ASQLTGTGGRDEQY
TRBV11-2,ASSLGDRPEKLF
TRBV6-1,ASSEETGRSGNTIY
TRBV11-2,ASSLVTSGVVTGELF
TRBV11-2,ASSGGSGRLSNEQF
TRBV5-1,ASSILAGSHNEQF
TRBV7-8,ASSFPGTGITEAF
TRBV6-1,ASRAGYVEAF
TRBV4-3,ASSLGTGLGQPQH
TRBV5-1,ASSPSGGLTDTQY
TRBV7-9,ASSTGGAYEQY
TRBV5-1,ASSFEGFGTEAF